The clone carrying this T cell receptor beta chain has at least ten counts. Amplification targeted TCR beta CDR3 regions from RNA transcripts. The TCR CDR3 was amplified in a first-round RT-PCR using the HTBI primer set. TCRdb fed the multiplex PCR reads into MiXCR, producing one record per CDR3 protein. The data contain a few hundred thousand distinct CDR3 sequences, 12% to 15% of them singletons. These data belong to a study of T cells in Graves' hyperthyroidism and ophthalmopathy. V lost 5 bases, J lost 7 bases, and 12 bases lay in between. Germline V gene lookup returns CDR1 SNHLY and CDR2 FYNNEI. This CDR3 contains 13 residues.

This chain links TRBV2 with TRBJ2-1; no clear D gene. The receptor was derived from a young woman with Graves' hyperthyroidism. Input material: blood. CDR3 region: CASSSYLGNEQFF. DNA of the CDR3: TGTGCCAGCAGTTCATACCTGGGGAATGAGCAGTTCTTC.